The rows below give T cell receptor beta chains drawn from one sample of a study of blood T cell repertoires in COVID-19. Profiling relied on immunoSEQ multiplex PCR, and the TCRdb table lists in-frame clones only, not all of them. The table shows approximately 240,000 clones, with approximately 83% occurring only once. Sample: peripheral blood. The receptors were gathered from a human donor in a cohort sampled during active COVID-19. Each CDR3 is given with its conserved first and last residue. The D gene is left open where the match is weak. Clone size is not always given. Where it is, it says once, few, many or a class for expanded clones.

cdr3_nt	cdr3_aa	clone_size	j_call	d_call	v_call
TGTGCCAGCAGTCACGTAGCGGGAGGGCCGCAAGATACGCAGTATTTT	CASSHVAGGPQDTQYF	NA	TRBJ2-3	TRBD2	TRBV27
TGTGCCAGTACACGAGTTGGACAGTTGAACACTGAAGCTTTCTTT	CASTRVGQLNTEAFF	NA	TRBJ1-1	NA	TRBV19
TGCGCCAGCAGCCTAGGACAGGGCATGTATAGGGCGGGAGCCCACAATGAGCAGTTCTTC	CASSLGQGMYRAGAHNEQFF	NA	TRBJ2-1	NA	TRBV4-1
TGTGCCAGCAGCAATGAGGTTAGGGGAATGGCTGAAGCTTTCTTT	CASSNEVRGMAEAFF	NA	TRBJ1-1	NA	TRBV5-5
TGTGCCAGCAGCCCCACGACTAGCGGGGGGGCTCTCTATGAGCAGTTCTTC	CASSPTTSGGALYEQFF	NA	TRBJ2-1	TRBD2	TRBV9
TGCGCCAGCAGCCAAGTAGGAGGGACGTTGTACACTGAAGCTTTCTTT	CASSQVGGTLYTEAFF	NA	TRBJ1-1	NA	TRBV4-1
TGTGCCAGCAGCTACACGGGGGGACAGGGTTTACACAATGAGCAGTTCTTC	CASSYTGGQGLHNEQFF	NA	TRBJ2-1	TRBD1	TRBV11-2
TGCGCCAGCAGCTTGAGCCTGAACACCGGGGAGCTGTTTTTT	CASSLSLNTGELFF	NA	TRBJ2-2	NA	TRBV5-1
TGTGCCTGGGACGGACAGGCGACTCAAGAGACCCAGTACTTC	CAWDGQATQETQYF	NA	TRBJ2-5	TRBD1	TRBV30
TGTGCCAGCAGCTGGGGACAGGGGGGTAACATTCAGTACTTC	CASSWGQGGNIQYF	NA	TRBJ2-4	TRBD1	TRBV11-2
TGTGCCAGCAGCCGTAACAGGGGCGAGCAGTACTTC	CASSRNRGEQYF	NA	TRBJ2-7	TRBD1	TRBV5-5
TGTGCCAGCAGTTTACGCGGGGCGTCGTACGAGCAGTACTTC	CASSLRGASYEQYF	NA	TRBJ2-7	NA	TRBV27
TGTGCCAGCAGGTCTGACTCGAATGAGCAGTTCTTC	CASRSDSNEQFF	NA	TRBJ2-1	NA	TRBV2
TGTGCCAGCTCACCAGCGACAGGGGGCGCTGCCAAAAACATTCAGTACTTC	CASSPATGGAAKNIQYF	NA	TRBJ2-4	TRBD1	TRBV18
TGTGCCAGCAGGTCCCAAACGGAGAACATTCAGTACTTC	CASRSQTENIQYF	NA	TRBJ2-4	NA	TRBV13
TGCGCCAGCCACGGAGGACAGGCGAGCTCCTACGAGCAGTACTTC	CASHGGQASSYEQYF	NA	TRBJ2-7	TRBD1	TRBV5-1
TGTGCCAGCTCACCAAACAGGGGCACCGGGGAGCTGTTTTTT	CASSPNRGTGELFF	NA	TRBJ2-2	TRBD1	TRBV18
TGTGCCAGCAGTTTAGGGGACAGCCGGTTTTCTGGCTACACCTTC	CASSLGDSRFSGYTF	many	TRBJ1-2	TRBD1	TRBV28
TGCAGTGCTAGTCAACGGACTAGCGGGCCCCCAGGGACCCAGTACTTC	CSASQRTSGPPGTQYF	NA	TRBJ2-5	TRBD2	TRBV20-1
TGTGCCAGCAGTGAATATAAGTGGCAGGCAAACACCGGGGAGCTGTTTTTT	CASSEYKWQANTGELFF	NA	TRBJ2-2	NA	TRBV25-1
TGTGCCAGCAATGACAGGGGTAATGGCTACACCTTC	CASNDRGNGYTF	few	TRBJ1-2	TRBD1	TRBV9
TGTGCCAGCAGTTTCAACAGTATCTATGGCTACACCTTC	CASSFNSIYGYTF	NA	TRBJ1-2	NA	TRBV12-3/TRBV12-4
TGTGCCAGCAGCCCACCTAGGACAGCCTATGGCTACACCTTC	CASSPPRTAYGYTF	once	TRBJ1-2	NA	TRBV7-9
TGCAGCGTGGGAGTGGGACAGGTGAACACTGAAGCTTTCTTT	CSVGVGQVNTEAFF	few	TRBJ1-1	TRBD1	TRBV29-1
TGTGCCAGCAGCGTAGGTTTGAGGGGCAGGGGCACTGAAGCTTTCTTT	CASSVGLRGRGTEAFF	NA	TRBJ1-1	NA	TRBV9
TGTGCCATCACCGAGGGGGCCTCGAACACTGAAGCTTTCTTT	CAITEGASNTEAFF	NA	TRBJ1-1	TRBD1	TRBV10-3
TGTGCCAGCAGTTCCCTAGCGGGGGCCCCCGAGACCCAGTACTTC	CASSSLAGAPETQYF	NA	TRBJ2-5	TRBD2	TRBV6-5
TGTGCCAGCAGCTTATTAGATCCAACTAATGAAAAACTGTTTTTT	CASSLLDPTNEKLFF	NA	TRBJ1-4	NA	TRBV7-9
TGTGCCAGCAGTCCCCTCGGACAGGGAAACTCCTACAATGAGCAGTTCTTC	CASSPLGQGNSYNEQFF	NA	TRBJ2-1	TRBD1	TRBV28
TGTGCCAGCAGGACCGGGACTAGCGGTTACAATGAGCAGTTCTTC	CASRTGTSGYNEQFF	few	TRBJ2-1	TRBD2	TRBV7-3
TGTGCCAGCAGGTCCGGGACAGGGTCCTACGAGCAGTACTTC	CASRSGTGSYEQYF	NA	TRBJ2-7	TRBD1	TRBV7-9
TGTGCCAGCAGTCTCCGGACTAGCGGGACCATCTACGAGCAGTACTTC	CASSLRTSGTIYEQYF	once	TRBJ2-7	TRBD2	TRBV28
TGTGCCAGCAGTTACTCGGGGCATGCCAGGGGCTATGGCTACACCTTC	CASSYSGHARGYGYTF	NA	TRBJ1-2	NA	TRBV6-5
TGTGCCAGCAGTCTTCGGACAACTGAGCAGTTCTTC	CASSLRTTEQFF	NA	TRBJ2-1	NA	TRBV28
TGTGCCAGCAGTTCTCCGGGTACGCAGTATTTT	CASSSPGTQYF	NA	TRBJ2-3	NA	TRBV6-5
TGTGCCAGCAGCCCCCGCCCCGGAGAGACCCAGTACTTC	CASSPRPGETQYF	NA	TRBJ2-5	NA	TRBV4-2
TGTGCCAGCAGCCCCCGGTCGGGGGGGGCCAACGTCCTGACTTTC	CASSPRSGGANVLTF	NA	TRBJ2-6	NA	TRBV28
TGTGCCAGCAGCCTCCAGAGGTATCAAGAGACCCAGTACTTC	CASSLQRYQETQYF	NA	TRBJ2-5	NA	TRBV7-9
TGTGCCAGCAGCACCGGGTTAGGTCTAGCGGCTGCTTTT	CASSTGLGLAAAF	NA	TRBJ2-3	TRBD2	TRBV5-5
TGTGCCAGCAGGGGGCTACGTGGGACTGAAGCTTTCTTT	CASRGLRGTEAFF	NA	TRBJ1-1	NA	TRBV6-5
TGTGCCAGTACCCCCGGTGGAGGACGACAGACCCAGTACTTC	CASTPGGGRQTQYF	NA	TRBJ2-5	NA	TRBV19
TGTGCCAGTAGTATATCTGACACCGGGGAGCTGTTTTTT	CASSISDTGELFF	NA	TRBJ2-2	NA	TRBV19
TGTGCCAGCAGTTTCGACGGGAGAGCGTTAGATACGCAGTATTTT	CASSFDGRALDTQYF	NA	TRBJ2-3	NA	TRBV28